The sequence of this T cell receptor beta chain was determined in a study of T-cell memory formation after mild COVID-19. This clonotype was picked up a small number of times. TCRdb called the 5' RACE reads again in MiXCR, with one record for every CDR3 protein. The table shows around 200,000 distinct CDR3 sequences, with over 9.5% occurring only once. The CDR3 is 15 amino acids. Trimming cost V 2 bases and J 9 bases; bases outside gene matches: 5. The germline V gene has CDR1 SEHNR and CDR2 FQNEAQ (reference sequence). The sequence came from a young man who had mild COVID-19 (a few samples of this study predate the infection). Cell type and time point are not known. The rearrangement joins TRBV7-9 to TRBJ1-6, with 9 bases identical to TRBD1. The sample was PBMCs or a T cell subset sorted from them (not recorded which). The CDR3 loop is CASSLLPGQGSPLHF. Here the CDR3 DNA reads TGTGCCAGCAGCTTATTACCGGGACAGGGTTCACCCCTCCACTTT.